Shown below are 22 T cell receptor beta chains from a single sample sequenced in a study of blood T cell repertoires in COVID-19. The table came from immunoSEQ multiplex PCR; TCRdb's copy has only in-frame clones and leaves some out. This repertoire shows approximately 230,000 clones, roughly 79% found once; its top ten account for about 15%. The specimen was PBMCs or T cells enriched from blood (not recorded which). These receptors were collected from a man aged 35 to 55 who had recovered from COVID-19.

V gene TRBV15 combines with J gene TRBJ1-5; the D is unclear. V lost 2 bases and J lost 0, with 5 bases in between. The CDR3 spans 14 residues. Per the germline V gene, CDR1 is LNHNV and CDR2 is YYDKDF (reference sequence). CDR3 DNA sequence: TGTGCCACCAGCAGATCTTATAGCAATCAGCCCCAGCATTTT. This gives the protein CATSRSYSNQPQHF.

The DNA for the CDR3 is TGTGCCAGCAGCCCGGAGCTTATCAATGGCTACACCTTC. Protein sequence: CASSPELINGYTF. This rearrangement joins TRBV7-7 to TRBJ1-2; D is ambiguous. This CDR3 region has 13 residues. Germline loops: CDR1 SSHAT, CDR2 FNYEAQ (reference sequence). The germline V and J ends were trimmed by 5 bases and 6 bases, with 13 bases remaining between them.

The chain uses TRBV11-2 and TRBJ1-2, with D uncertain. This CDR3 spans 14 amino acids. V was trimmed by 2 bases and J by 4 bases, leaving 11 bases between them. The germline gives CDR1 SGHAT, CDR2 FQNNGV. CDR3 DNA sequence: TGTGCCAGCAGCTTAAGTTCGGGAGCCTATGGCTACACCTTC. Protein product: CASSLSSGAYGYTF.

CDR3 loop: CAPNRGNTGELFF. The CDR3 region has the DNA TGTGCGCCTAACCGGGGGAACACCGGGGAGCTGTTTTTT. The rearrangement links TRBV7-9 to TRBJ2-2; perhaps TRBD2 as D (5 bases). The CDR3 consists of 13 residues. Per the germline V gene, CDR1 is SEHNR and CDR2 is FQNEAQ (reference sequence).

The CDR3 is CASSLGRQSEAFF. The CDR3 DNA follows: TGTGCCAGCAGTTTAGGCAGGCAGTCAGAAGCTTTCTTT. The chain employs TRBV28 and TRBJ1-1, with unresolved D. Germline V gives CDR1 MDHEN, CDR2 SYDVKM. V lost 2 bases and J lost 8, with 12 bases in between. This CDR3 has 13 residues.

This clone came up once. V is TRBV18 and J is TRBJ1-2; TRBD1 matches 8 bases. With V trimmed by 3 bases and J by 6 bases, 9 bases remained unmatched. This CDR3 has 15 residues. Germline values: CDR1 KGHSH, CDR2 LQKENI. CDR3 residues: CASSPGAGGFNGYTF. In DNA, the CDR3 is TGTGCCAGCTCACCTGGCGCAGGGGGCTTTAATGGCTACACCTTC.

The chain employs TRBV5-6 and TRBJ1-2; the D gene is possibly TRBD1 (6 bases). The CDR3 runs to 14 residues. Trimming took 2 bases from V and 4 from J, leaving 12 bases between them. CDR1 is SGHDT, CDR2 YYEEEE, per germline. CDR3 nucleotide sequence: TGTGCCAGCAGCTTTGGGGGCGCCCCCTATGGCTACACCTTC. Translation gives CASSFGGAPYGYTF.

J is TRBJ2-7 and V is TRBV19; possibly TRBD1 for D (6 bases). Germline V gene lookup returns CDR1 LNHDA and CDR2 SQIVND (reference sequence). This CDR3 contains 16 residues. V lost 5 bases and J lost 1, with 18 bases in between. The CDR3 DNA reads as TGTGCCAGTAGTCATGGGACAAGTAGTAGATCCTACGAGCAGTACTTC. Amino acid sequence: CASSHGTSSRSYEQYF.

This sequence joins TRBV5-1 and TRBJ1-3, with D unresolved. The CDR3 covers 15 residues. Deletions cut 3 bases from V and 5 bases from J, with 15 bases between. Germline V gene sequence: CDR1 SGHRS, CDR2 YFSETQ. The CDR3 sequence is CASSSIAGARNTIYF. The CDR3 coding sequence is TGCGCCAGCAGCTCGATTGCCGGTGCGAGAAACACCATATATTTT.

V and J are TRBV28 and TRBJ2-7, with 13 bases matching TRBD2. Germline values: CDR1 MDHEN, CDR2 SYDVKM. Trimming removed 2 bases from V and 6 bases from J; junction bases left unmatched: 7. The CDR3 is made up of 16 amino acids. The CDR3 DNA sequence: TGTGCCAGCAGTTTACCCGGGGGACTAGCGGGACGCGAGCAGTACTTC. Amino acid sequence: CASSLPGGLAGREQYF.

The chain recombines TRBV12-3 or TRBV12-4 with TRBJ1-5; D remains ambiguous. Trimming pared 1 base from V and 9 bases from J, leaving 4 bases between. The CDR3 runs to 11 residues. The CDR3 loop reads CASSLGGPQHF. CDR3 DNA: TGTGCCAGCAGTTTAGGAGGGCCCCAGCATTTT.

In DNA, the CDR3 is TGTGCCAGCAAAATTCCGGGACAGGGATTTGGCTACACCTTC. It yields the protein CASKIPGQGFGYTF. The V call is TRBV6-5, the J call TRBJ1-2; 9 bases map to TRBD1. From germline, CDR1 is MNHEY and CDR2 SVGAGI. With 7 bases clipped from V and 7 bases from J, the junction kept 10 bases outside the gene matches. This CDR3 comprises 14 residues.

In its sample, this clone was seen once. The gene calls are TRBV28 and TRBJ1-3; D might be TRBD1 (5 bases). Looked up from germline, CDR1 is MDHEN and CDR2 is SYDVKM. This CDR3 spans 14 amino acids. The V end lost 5 bases, the J end lost 3 bases, and 11 bases lay between the germline ends. CDR3 amino acids: CASSPPGGGNTIYF. CDR3 nucleotide sequence: TGTGCCAGCAGTCCCCCCGGGGGTGGAAACACCATATATTTT.

The chain uses TRBV27 and TRBJ2-3; D is possibly TRBD1 (6 bases). The CDR3 totals 13 residues. Looked up from germline, CDR1 is MNHEY and CDR2 is SMNVEV (reference sequence). Trimming took off 10 bases at V and 2 bases at J, with 13 bases between the two ends. The CDR3 DNA is TGTGCCACCCGGGACATAAACACAGATACGCAGTATTTT. It encodes CATRDINTDTQYF.

This clone was found a few times. The chain has TRBV5-8 and TRBJ1-5; D gene ambiguous. The CDR3 sequence is 15 residues long. Germline V gene lookup returns CDR1 SGHTS and CDR2 YDEGEE. V lost 2 bases to trimming and J lost 0 bases, with 9 bases between them. The CDR3 DNA is TGTGCCAGCAGCTTCTCCCGGAGTAGCAATCAGCCCCAGCATTTT. Translation: CASSFSRSSNQPQHF. Combining the CDR3 with reference TRBV5-8 and TRBJ1-5 gives the whole variable domain EAGVTQSPTHLIKTRGQQATLRCSPISGHTSVYWYQQALGLGLQFLLWYDEGEERNRGNFPPRFSGRQFPNYSSELNVNALELEDSALYLCASSFSRSSNQPQHFGDGTRLSIL.

This clone occurred once. The chain joins TRBV28 to TRBJ1-5; D not resolved. The V end was cut by 2 bases, the J end by 2 bases, with 4 bases between. Germline V gene sequence: CDR1 MDHEN, CDR2 SYDVKM. The CDR3 has 13 amino acids. The CDR3 sequence: CASSLTGNQPQHF. CDR3 coding DNA: TGTGCCAGCAGTTTAACTGGCAATCAGCCCCAGCATTTT.

The chain recombines TRBV15 with TRBJ2-5; 9 bases agree with TRBD2. The V gene's germline CDR1 is LNHNV and CDR2 YYDKDF (reference sequence). The CDR3 is 14 amino acids. Trimming took 3 bases from V and 5 from J; bases not matched to a gene: 4. In DNA, the CDR3 is TGTGCCACCAGCAGGAGCGGGAGGTATGAGACCCAGTACTTC. It translates to CATSRSGRYETQYF.

This sequence joins TRBV4-3 and TRBJ2-5; the D gene is possibly TRBD2 (5 bases). Germline V gene data show CDR1 as LGHNA and CDR2 as YSLEER. The germline V and J ends were trimmed by 1 base and 4 bases, with 10 bases remaining between them. This CDR3 has 14 residues. CDR3 sequence (DNA): TGCGCCAGCAGCCAAGTGGCTAGCCCAGAGACCCAGTACTTC. It is translated as CASSQVASPETQYF.

V usage is TRBV9 and J usage is TRBJ2-6; the match to TRBD1 covers 9 bases. V shed 4 bases, J shed 2 bases, and the junction held 10 bases outside the gene matches. Germline CDR1 is SGDLS and CDR2 is YYNGEE. The length of the CDR3 is 18 residues. CDR3 residues: CASSPAGTGLTGANVLTF. The CDR3 DNA reads TGTGCCAGCAGCCCCGCCGGGACAGGGCTCACTGGGGCCAACGTCCTGACTTTC.

This chain uses TRBV9 with TRBJ2-7; 7 bases fit TRBD2. The CDR3 is 15 residues long. Germline CDR1 is SGDLS and CDR2 is YYNGEE. The V gene end was trimmed by 4 bases and the J gene end by 3 bases; junction bases not matched to a gene: 10. The CDR3, as DNA: TGTGCCAGCAGCCCTAGACGCCGGGACTACTACGAGCAGTACTTC. Translating gives CASSPRRRDYYEQYF.

V usage is TRBV10-1 and J usage is TRBJ2-7; D possibly corresponds to TRBD1 (6 bases). The V end lost 5 bases, the J end lost 2 bases, and 13 bases lay between the germline ends. Germline lookup yields CDR1 WNHNN and CDR2 SYGVQD (reference sequence). The CDR3 is made up of 14 amino acids. The CDR3 loop reads CASSSGTPTYEQYF. In DNA, the CDR3 is TGCGCCAGCAGTTCCGGGACACCGACCTACGAGCAGTACTTC.

This clone came up a few times. The chain combines TRBV7-2 with TRBJ1-5, with a weak D call TRBD1 (6 bases). The CDR3 covers 14 residues. CDR1 is SGHTA and CDR2 is FQGNSA in the germline V gene. Trimming took off 4 bases at V and 4 bases at J, with 11 bases between the two ends. The CDR3 here is CASSYRVSNQPQHF. CDR3 in DNA: TGTGCCAGCAGCTACAGGGTTTCGAATCAGCCCCAGCATTTT. Using reference TRBV7-2 and TRBJ1-5 for the parts outside the CDR3, the full variable domain is GAGVSQSPSNKVTEKGKDVELRCDPISGHTALYWYRQSLGQGLEFLIYFQGNSAPDKSGLPSDRFSAERTGGSVSTLTIQRTQQEDSAVYLCASSYRVSNQPQHFGDGTRLSIL.